What follows is one T cell receptor beta chain and its context. Its target is unknown. Clones were sequenced by immunoSEQ multiplex PCR, and TCRdb holds only the in-frame ones, with some missing. Found here are around 300,000 clones, about 87% of them singletons; the top ten hold approximately 5.9%. This sample is drawn from a study of Ad26.COV2.S vaccination and SARS-CoV-2 variants. Study in general: Ad26.COV2.S arm of COV1001 included the donor. Regarding the study as a whole: Measurement of non-spike TCR breadth gave similar results in vaccine and placebo recipients.

Treatment described: some 19 received Ad26.COV2.S at low or high dose, single or two shots; 5 received placebo; per-sample allocation not given. Repertoires come from day 63 after the first vaccine or placebo injection. An adult donor aged 18-55 years was enrolled in Boston. This TCR came from a person between 18 and 65 years old who received the Ad26.COV2.S COVID-19 vaccine or a placebo. The specimen was peripheral blood, collected in a trial of Ad26.COV2.S vaccine versus placebo.

The CDR3 DNA reads TGTGCCAGCCGGGGCACCATTACAACTAATGAAAAACTGTTTTTT. Translated, it gives CASRGTITTNEKLFF. The chain links TRBV2 to TRBJ1-4; tentatively, D is TRBD1 (5 bases). Germline CDR1 SNHLY, CDR2 FYNNEI. This CDR3 has 15 amino acids. V was cut by 8 bases and J by 0 bases, with 13 bases left in between.